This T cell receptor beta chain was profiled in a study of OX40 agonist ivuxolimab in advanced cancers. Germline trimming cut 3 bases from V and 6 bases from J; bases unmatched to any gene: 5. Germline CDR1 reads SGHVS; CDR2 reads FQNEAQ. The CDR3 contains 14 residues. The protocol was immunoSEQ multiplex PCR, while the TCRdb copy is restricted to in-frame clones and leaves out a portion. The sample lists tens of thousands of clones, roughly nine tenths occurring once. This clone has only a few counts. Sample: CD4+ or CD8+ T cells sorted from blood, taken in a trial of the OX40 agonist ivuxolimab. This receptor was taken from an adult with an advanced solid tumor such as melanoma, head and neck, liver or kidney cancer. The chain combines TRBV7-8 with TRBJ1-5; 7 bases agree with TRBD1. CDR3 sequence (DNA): TGTGCCAGCAGCTTCACAGGGGAGCGTCAGCCCCAGCATTTT. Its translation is CASSFTGERQPQHF.